This is a list of T cell receptor beta chains from one sample in a study of control samples from healthy donors and cancer patients. Here immunoSEQ multiplex PCR was the method, and the copy in TCRdb shows in-frame clones only, minus some. The table shows 140,000 to 150,000 clones, with over 85% occurring only once. Material: blood. These receptors were taken from a man aged 18 to 29 in good health. Both conserved end residues are part of each CDR3. D genes are given only for firm matches. Some rows mark clone size as missing; the rest say once, few, many or name a class of expanded clone.

>TRBJ1-1|TRBV5-4|.|.|13
TGTGCCAGCAGCCCAAACAGAAACACTGAAGCTTTCTTT
CASSPNRNTEAFF
>TRBJ1-2|TRBV18|.|.|14
TGTGCCAGCTCCCGCTTTCCAGAAAACTATGGCTACACCTTC
CASSRFPENYGYTF
>TRBJ2-2|TRBV5-4|.|.|14
TGTGCCAGCAGCTTGGTATCCCTCACCGGGGAGCTGTTTTTT
CASSLVSLTGELFF
>TRBJ2-2|TRBV5-1|.|.|15
TGCGCCAGCAGCCCGCAGGTGCTTGGCACCGGGGAGCTGTTTTTT
CASSPQVLGTGELFF
>TRBJ1-2|TRBV5-8|.|.|14
TGTGCCAGCAGCTTCGGGTACTCGTACGGTGGCTACACCTTC
CASSFGYSYGGYTF
>TRBJ1-1|TRBV7-2|.|.|14
.
CASSLAFGNGEAFF
>TRBJ2-5|TRBV7-2|TRBD1|.|14
TGTGCCAGCAGCCCGACAGGGGCTGGTGAGACCCAGTACTTC
CASSPTGAGETQYF
>TRBJ2-7|TRBV5-4|.|.|15
TGTGCCAGCAGCCAACCGGGACTCCACTCCTACGAGCAGTACTTC
CASSQPGLHSYEQYF
>TRBJ2-7|TRBV5-1|TRBD1|once|14
TGCGCCAGCAGCCCAGGGACAGGGATTGCCGAGCAGTACTTC
CASSPGTGIAEQYF
>TRBJ2-7|TRBV6-5|TRBD2|.|14
TGTGCCACCTCCGGGACTAGCGGAACCTACGAGCAGTACTTC
CATSGTSGTYEQYF
>TRBJ2-1|TRBV24-1|.|.|20
TGTGCCACCAGTGACCACCCAGCGGAAGACGGGAGCTCCTCCTACAATGAGCAGTTCTTC
CATSDHPAEDGSSSYNEQFF
>TRBJ1-6|TRBV4-1|.|.|17
TGCGCCAGCAGCCAAGGGGAAAGGCGGTGGGATAATTCACCCCTCCACTTT
CASSQGERRWDNSPLHF
>TRBJ2-7|TRBV30|TRBD1|.|12
TGTGCCTGGAGTGTATACGGGGACAGGGCTTCCTTC
CAWSVYGDRASF
>TRBJ2-2|TRBV19|.|.|14
TGTGCCAGTAGCGGGACACTTATCACCGGGGAGCTGTTTTTT
CASSGTLITGELFF
>TRBJ1-1|TRBV30|.|.|14
TGTGCCTGGGTCAATGTGGGAGGGTACACTGAAGCTTTCTTT
CAWVNVGGYTEAFF
>TRBJ2-1|TRBV7-9|.|.|17
TGTGCCAGCAGCTCCGCTTCCTTAAGCGGGCTTAACAATGAGCAGTTCTTC
CASSSASLSGLNNEQFF
>TRBJ2-1|TRBV27|.|.|13
TGTGCCAGGGGGACGGGCCCCTACAATGAGCAGTTCTTC
CARGTGPYNEQFF
>TRBJ1-5|TRBV2|.|few|14
TGTGCCAGCAGTGTTTGGGGGCCCAATCAGCCCCAGCATTTT
CASSVWGPNQPQHF
>TRBJ2-7|TRBV10-3|.|.|13
TGTGCCACCTCCGGGGAGAGCTCCTACGAGCAGTACTTC
CATSGESSYEQYF
>TRBJ1-2|TRBV3-1/TRBV3-2|.|.|16
TGTGCCAGCAGCCAAGAAGGGAAGGGGGTGAACTATGGCTACACCTTC
CASSQEGKGVNYGYTF
>TRBJ2-7|TRBV5-6|.|.|12
TGTGCCAGCAGCCGTGAAAACTACGAGCAGTACTTC
CASSRENYEQYF
>TRBJ2-1|TRBV18|TRBD1|.|14
TGTGCCAGCTCACCAGGGACAGGGATAAATGAGCAGTTCTTC
CASSPGTGINEQFF
>TRBJ2-7|TRBV7-8|TRBD2|medium-sized|16
TGTGCCAGCAGCCCGTTGACTAGCGGGGGGGCCTACGAGCAGTACTTC
CASSPLTSGGAYEQYF
>TRBJ2-7|TRBV4-2|TRBD1|.|17
TGTGCCAGCAGCCAAGATTCCCCCCGACAGGGCCCCTACGAGCAGTACTTC
CASSQDSPRQGPYEQYF
>TRBJ2-2|TRBV5-6|.|.|14
TGTGCCAGCAGCTTGCTTTCGGGGACCGGGGAGCTGTTTTTT
CASSLLSGTGELFF
>TRBJ1-4|TRBV28|.|.|11
TGTGCCAGCAGGGCCGATGAAAAACTGTTTTTT
CASRADEKLFF
>TRBJ1-1|TRBV5-1|TRBD1|.|14
TGCGCCAGCAGCTTGTCCAGGGGGGTAGGTGAAGCTTTCTTT
CASSLSRGVGEAFF
>TRBJ1-1|TRBV6-6|.|.|15
TGTGCCAGCAGTCCCGCGGGCCGACTGAACACTGAAGCTTTCTTT
CASSPAGRLNTEAFF
>TRBJ2-3|TRBV15|TRBD2|.|16
TGTGCCACCAGCAGAGATAGCGGGGGGGCCGCAGATACGCAGTATTTT
CATSRDSGGAADTQYF
>TRBJ1-3|TRBV13|.|.|16
TGTGCCAGCAGCTTAGTTTGGGGGCTGGAAGGAAACACCATATATTTT
CASSLVWGLEGNTIYF
>TRBJ2-7|TRBV4-3|.|.|13
TGCGCCAGCAGTTATAGGGAGCCCTACGAGCAGTACTTC
CASSYREPYEQYF
>TRBJ2-1|TRBV11-3|.|.|12
TGTGCCAGCAGCTTAGCCCCCGGTGAGCAGTTCTTC
CASSLAPGEQFF
>TRBJ1-2|TRBV28|.|.|15
TGTGCCAGCAGTTTGCGACAGTTAGGCAACTATGGCTACACCTTC
CASSLRQLGNYGYTF
>TRBJ2-7|TRBV5-1|TRBD2|.|15
TGCGCCAGCAGCTTGGGAAGCGGGAGTGCGTACGAGCAGTACTTC
CASSLGSGSAYEQYF
>TRBJ2-3|TRBV10-1|.|.|12
TGCGCCAGCAGCCTACACACAGATACGCAGTATTTT
CASSLHTDTQYF
>TRBJ1-5|TRBV28|TRBD1|.|14
TGTGCCAGCTGGACAGGGAGAAAGGATCAGCCCCAGCATTTT
CASWTGRKDQPQHF
>TRBJ1-5|TRBV6-5|.|.|11
TGTGCCAGCAAGGCCAATCAGCCCCAGCATTTT
CASKANQPQHF
>TRBJ1-4|TRBV18|.|.|12
TGTGCCAGCTCACCCGGAGGGGAAAAACTGTTTTTT
CASSPGGEKLFF
>TRBJ2-7|TRBV19|TRBD2|.|19
TGTGCCAGTAGTTGGGCAGGCGGTAGCGGGATTATTGAGGCCTACGAGCAGTACTTC
CASSWAGGSGIIEAYEQYF
>TRBJ2-4|TRBV7-8|.|.|15
TGTGCCAGCAGCTTAGTGACAGCAGGCGGGGACATTCAGTACTTC
CASSLVTAGGDIQYF
>TRBJ2-1|TRBV18|TRBD2|.|15
TGTGCCAGCTCACCTCGGGGGGGGGCCGCCGATGAGCAGTTCTTC
CASSPRGGAADEQFF
>TRBJ1-1|TRBV7-9|TRBD1|.|12
TGTGCCAGCAGCCGCCAGGGGGCTGAAGCTTTCTTT
CASSRQGAEAFF
>TRBJ1-3|TRBV5-4|.|.|15
TGTGCCAGCAGCTTGGATATCGGCTCTGGAAACACCATATATTTT
CASSLDIGSGNTIYF
>TRBJ2-1|TRBV2|TRBD2|.|15
TGTGCCAGCAAAGCGGCGGGAGACGCCTACAATGAGCAGTTCTTC
CASKAAGDAYNEQFF
>TRBJ1-4|TRBV6-5|.|.|15
TGTGCCAGCAGTCCCGCTCTTGCAACTAATGAAAAACTGTTTTTT
CASSPALATNEKLFF
>TRBJ1-5|TRBV19|TRBD1|.|14
TGTGCCAGTAGTATGACAGGGAGCAATCAGCCCCAGCATTTT
CASSMTGSNQPQHF
>TRBJ1-1|TRBV5-6|.|.|16
TGTGCCAGCAGCTTGGGCTTTGGGCAGGGAGGGGCTGAAGCTTTCTTT
CASSLGFGQGGAEAFF
>TRBJ2-1|TRBV14|.|few|10
TGTGCCAGCAGCCAAAATGAGCAGTTCTTC
CASSQNEQFF
>TRBJ2-1|TRBV11-2|.|.|10
TGTGCCAGCGAATACAATGAGCAGTTCTTC
CASEYNEQFF
>TRBJ2-7|TRBV7-9|.|few|15
TGTGCCAGCAGCCCGGAGACAGGATACCCCTACGAGCAGTACTTC
CASSPETGYPYEQYF
>TRBJ1-2|TRBV29-1|.|.|13
TGCAGCGTTCAAACCAATCCCCCCTATGGCTACACCTTC
CSVQTNPPYGYTF
>TRBJ2-7|TRBV7-2|.|.|15
TGTGCCAGCAGCTTACAAGTGACCTTCTCCTACGAGCAGTACTTC
CASSLQVTFSYEQYF
>TRBJ2-2|TRBV30|.|.|13
TGTGCCTGGAGTGTACGGGGGACCGGGGAGCTGTTTTTT
CAWSVRGTGELFF
>TRBJ1-2|TRBV30|.|.|13
TGTGCCTGGAGTGTGGAACAGTCAGGTGGCTACACCTTC
CAWSVEQSGGYTF
>TRBJ2-7|TRBV4-1|.|.|14
TGCGCCAGCAGCCAAGTTGGAGGCGTGGGGTGGCAGTACTTC
CASSQVGGVGWQYF